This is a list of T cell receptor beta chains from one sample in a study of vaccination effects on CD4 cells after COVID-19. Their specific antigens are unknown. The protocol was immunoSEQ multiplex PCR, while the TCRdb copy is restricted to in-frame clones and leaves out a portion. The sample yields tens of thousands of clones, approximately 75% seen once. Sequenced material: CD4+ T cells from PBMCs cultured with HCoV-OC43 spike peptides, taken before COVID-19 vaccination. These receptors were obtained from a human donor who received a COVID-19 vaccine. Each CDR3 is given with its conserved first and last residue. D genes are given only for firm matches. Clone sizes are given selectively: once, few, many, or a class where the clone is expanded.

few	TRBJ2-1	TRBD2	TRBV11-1	CASSYLAGGYNEQFF	TGTGCCAGCAGCTATCTAGCGGGGGGGTACAATGAGCAGTTCTTC
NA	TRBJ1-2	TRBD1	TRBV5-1	CASSTNTGGGYTF	TGCGCCAGCAGCACAAATACAGGGGGAGGCTACACCTTC
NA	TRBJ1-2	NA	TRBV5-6	CASSLSRIYGYTF	TGTGCCAGCAGCTTATCAAGAATATATGGCTACACCTTC
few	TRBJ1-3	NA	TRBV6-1	CASRETTGYSGNTIYF	TGTGCCAGCAGGGAAACAACAGGCTACTCTGGAAACACCATATATTTT
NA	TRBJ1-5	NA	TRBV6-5	CASREYTGNQPQHF	TGTGCCAGCAGGGAGTATACAGGGAATCAGCCCCAGCATTTT
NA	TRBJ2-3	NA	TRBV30	CAWKWGRGTDTQYF	TGTGCCTGGAAGTGGGGGCGCGGCACAGATACGCAGTATTTT
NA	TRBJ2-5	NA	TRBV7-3	CASSPKRGAEETQYF	TGTGCCAGCAGCCCAAAGAGGGGGGCCGAGGAGACCCAGTACTTC
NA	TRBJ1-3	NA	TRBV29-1	CSVQAGISGNTIYF	TGCAGCGTTCAAGCAGGAATCTCTGGAAACACCATATATTTT
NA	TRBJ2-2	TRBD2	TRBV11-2	CASSFAGGGELFF	TGTGCCAGCAGCTTTGCGGGGGGCGGGGAGCTGTTTTTT
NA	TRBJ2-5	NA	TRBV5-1	CASSQGGETQYF	TGCGCCAGCAGCCAAGGGGGTGAGACCCAGTACTTC
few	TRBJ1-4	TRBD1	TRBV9	CASSAGQGLTGNEKLFF	TGTGCCAGCAGCGCGGGACAGGGGCTTACGGGCAATGAAAAACTGTTTTTT
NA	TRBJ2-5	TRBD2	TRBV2	CASSDWAGGLETQYF	TGTGCCAGCTCCGACTGGGCGGGGGGGCTAGAGACCCAGTACTTC
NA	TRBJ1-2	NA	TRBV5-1	CASRLAQGSAGYTF	TGCGCCAGCCGCCTCGCGCAGGGCTCAGCTGGCTACACCTTC
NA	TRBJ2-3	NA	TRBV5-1	CASRRDLDPGDTQYF	TGCGCCAGCAGGCGGGACCTAGACCCTGGAGATACGCAGTATTTT
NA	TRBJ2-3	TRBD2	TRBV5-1	CASSLVAGTRPDTQYF	TGCGCCAGCAGCTTGGTAGCCGGGACTAGACCAGATACGCAGTATTTT
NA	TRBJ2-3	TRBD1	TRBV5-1	CASSFQVGQGNYNTQYF	TGCGCCAGCAGCTTTCAGGTGGGACAGGGGAACTATAATACGCAGTATTTT
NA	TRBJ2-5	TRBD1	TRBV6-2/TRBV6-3	CASSYFGQGKETQYF	TGTGCCAGCAGTTACTTCGGACAGGGTAAAGAGACCCAGTACTTC
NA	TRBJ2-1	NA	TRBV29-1	CSALPDSGFYNEQFF	TGCAGCGCCCTCCCTGATAGCGGATTCTACAATGAGCAGTTCTTC
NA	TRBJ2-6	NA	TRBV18	CASSPGTVSSGANVLTF	TGTGCCAGCTCACCGGGGACTGTGAGCTCTGGGGCCAACGTCCTGACTTTC
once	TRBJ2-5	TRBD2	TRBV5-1	CASSLWLAGGLSETQYF	TGCGCCAGCAGCTTGTGGCTAGCGGGGGGACTTTCAGAGACCCAGTACTTC
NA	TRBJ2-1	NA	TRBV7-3	CASSLTRTYNEQFF	TGTGCCAGCAGCTTAACTAGGACCTACAATGAGCAGTTCTTC
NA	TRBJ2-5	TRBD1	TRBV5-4	CATSTGKGQETQYF	TGTGCCACCTCGACAGGGAAGGGGCAAGAGACCCAGTACTTC
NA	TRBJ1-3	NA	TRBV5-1	CASSDIRRESGNTIYF	TGCGCCAGCAGCGATATCAGGAGAGAGTCTGGAAACACCATATATTTT
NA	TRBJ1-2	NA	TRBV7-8	CASSLEFYSNYGYTF	TGTGCCAGCAGCTTAGAATTTTACTCTAACTATGGCTACACCTTC
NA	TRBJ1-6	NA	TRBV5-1	CASRGEGGNSPLHF	TGCGCCAGCAGGGGGGAGGGAGGAAATTCACCCCTCCACTTT
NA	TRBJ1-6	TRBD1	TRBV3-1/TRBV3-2	CASSDRGTGPSPLHF	TGTGCCAGCAGCGACAGGGGGACAGGGCCATCACCCCTCCACTTT
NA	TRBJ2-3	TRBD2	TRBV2	CASSKGTSGTDTQYF	TGTGCCAGCAGCAAAGGGACTAGCGGCACAGATACGCAGTATTTT
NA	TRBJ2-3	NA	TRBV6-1	CASSEQRGDTQYF	TGTGCCAGCAGTGAACAAAGGGGAGATACGCAGTATTTT
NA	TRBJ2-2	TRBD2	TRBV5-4	CASSLAGVYTGELFF	TGTGCCAGCAGCTTAGCGGGGGTTTACACCGGGGAGCTGTTTTTT
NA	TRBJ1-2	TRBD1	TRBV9	CASSATGDGGYTF	TGTGCCAGCAGCGCAACAGGGGATGGTGGCTACACCTTC
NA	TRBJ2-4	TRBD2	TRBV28	CASKGGGAKNIQYF	TGTGCCAGCAAGGGCGGGGGAGCCAAAAACATTCAGTACTTC
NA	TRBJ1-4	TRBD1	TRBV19	CASRAGGGTNEKLFF	TGTGCCAGTAGGGCAGGGGGCGGAACTAATGAAAAACTGTTTTTT
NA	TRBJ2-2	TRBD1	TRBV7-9	CASRNGQGRLNTGELFF	TGTGCCAGCAGAAACGGACAGGGGAGACTAAACACCGGGGAGCTGTTTTTT
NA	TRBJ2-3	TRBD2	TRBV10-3	CAIKPTSGGADTQYF	TGTGCCATCAAGCCGACTAGCGGGGGCGCAGATACGCAGTATTTT
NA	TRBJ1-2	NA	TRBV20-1	CSARGYTF	TGCAGTGCGCGTGGCTACACCTTC
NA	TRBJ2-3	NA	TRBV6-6	CASRGAAADTQYF	TGTGCCAGTCGCGGGGCCGCGGCAGATACGCAGTATTTT
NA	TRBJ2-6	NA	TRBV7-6	CASNTPLKGLGANVLTF	TGTGCCAGCAACACACCCCTGAAGGGATTAGGGGCCAACGTCCTGACTTTC
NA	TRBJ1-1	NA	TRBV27	CASSPFSNTEAFF	TGTGCCAGCAGTCCTTTTTCGAACACTGAAGCTTTCTTT
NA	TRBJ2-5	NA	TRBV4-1	CASSDRPTGQETQYF	TGCGCCAGCAGCGACCGACCGACAGGACAAGAGACCCAGTACTTC
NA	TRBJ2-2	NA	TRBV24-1	CATSDPPATGELFF	TGTGCCACCAGTGACCCCCCAGCCACCGGGGAGCTGTTTTTT
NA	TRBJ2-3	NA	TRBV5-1	CASSFSGGTDTQYF	TGCGCCAGCAGCTTCTCAGGAGGCACAGATACGCAGTATTTT
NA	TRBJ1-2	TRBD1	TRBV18	CASSLRQGLSANYGYTF	TGTGCCAGCTCACTCCGACAGGGTCTATCCGCTAACTATGGCTACACCTTC
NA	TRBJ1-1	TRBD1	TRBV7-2	CASSVLRDSDEAFF	TGTGCCAGCAGCGTGCTCCGGGACAGTGACGAAGCTTTCTTT
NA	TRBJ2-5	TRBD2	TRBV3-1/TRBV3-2	CASSRRRQRGETQYF	TGTGCCAGCAGCCGACGGAGGCAGCGGGGAGAGACCCAGTACTTC